Below are 10 T cell receptor beta chains sequenced from a single sample in a study of breast tumors, draining lymph nodes, adjacent tissues. One entry per CDR3 protein, called by TCRdb with MiXCR from the multiplex PCR reads. The table records over 250,000 distinct CDR3 sequences, over 25% of them present only once. Axillary draining lymph nodes of breast cancer patients supplied the node samples. What was sequenced was axillary lymph node tissue. These receptors all stem from a female donor with breast cancer. Some clones in this sample may be carry-over from other donors' samples.

This clonotype was counted ten times or more. This chain joins TRBV7-9 and TRBJ2-5; either TRBD1 or TRBD2 may fit D (6 bases each). The germline V gene encodes CDR1 SEHNR and CDR2 FQNEAQ (reference sequence). The CDR3 totals 18 residues. With 7 bases removed from V and 1 base from J, the gap between germline ends came to 25 bases. In nucleotides, the CDR3 is TGTGCCAGCAACTCCCCGGCATCCAAAGGGGGGTTCCAAGAGACCCAGTACTTC. Its translation is CASNSPASKGGFQETQYF. Using reference TRBV7-9 and TRBJ2-5 for the parts outside the CDR3, the full variable domain is DTGVSQNPRHKITKRGQNVTFRCDPISEHNRLYWYRQTLGQGPEFLTYFQNEAQLEKSRLLSDRFSAERPKGSFSTLEIQRTEQGDSAMYLCASNSPASKGGFQETQYFGPGTRLLVL.

The V gene is TRBV10-3, the J gene TRBJ2-5, with TRBD2 identical over 7 bases. V lost 6 bases, J lost 7 bases, and 5 bases stayed unmatched. Germline V lookup: CDR1 ENHRY, CDR2 SYGVKD. This CDR3 comprises 12 residues. This CDR3 reads CAIRGGMGTQYF. Here the CDR3 DNA reads TGTGCCATCAGGGGGGGGATGGGGACCCAGTACTTC.

Concerning this clonotype: Just one base apart from a much larger clone, this may be a read error. The chain is built from TRBV20-1 and TRBJ2-7; possible D gene TRBD1, 6 bases. The germline V gene encodes CDR1 DFQATT and CDR2 SNEGSKA (reference sequence). This CDR3 region has 11 residues. The DNA of the CDR3 is TGCAGTGCCTACCAGGGGTACGAGCAGTCCTTC. Translating gives CSAYQGYEQSF.

The J gene is TRBJ2-5, the V gene TRBV6-5, with 7 bases matching TRBD2. The CDR3 spans 17 residues. CDR1 and CDR2 (germline): MNHEY, SVGAGI. V shed 4 bases and J 3 bases; nucleotides not matched to a gene: 14. In DNA form, the CDR3 reads TGTGCCAGCAGTTTTGGGGCGGGGGAGGTGGAAAAAGAGACCCAGTACTTC. Translating gives CASSFGAGEVEKETQYF.

This clonotype was seen at least ten times. The rearrangement links TRBV12-3 or TRBV12-4 to TRBJ2-7, with D possibly called TRBD1 or TRBD2 (5 bases each). This CDR3 is 14 amino acids long. V lost 3 bases and J lost 4, with 13 bases in between. CDR3 in amino acids: CASSFLEGRYEQYF. Written as DNA, the CDR3 is TGTGCCAGCAGTTTTTTAGAGGGACGATACGAGCAGTACTTC.

About this clonotype: Lacking the conserved final phenylalanine or tryptophan, this CDR3 likely reflects a read error. V and J are TRBV5-1 and TRBJ2-3; 8 nucleotides agree with TRBD2. Germline V CDR1 and CDR2: SGHRS, YFSETQ. The CDR3 is 16 amino acids. The V gene end was trimmed by 4 bases and the J gene end by 8 bases; junction bases not matched to a gene: 15. The DNA of the CDR3 is TGCGCCAGCAGCGTGAGTAGTAGCGGGGCACATTCTACGCAGTATCTT. This gives the protein CASSVSSSGAHSTQYL.

This clonotype was detected a few times. This chain links TRBV28 with TRBJ2-7, with a tentative D call TRBD1 (5 bases). Trimming removed 6 bases from V and 2 bases from J, with 14 bases in between. Germline V gives CDR1 MDHEN, CDR2 SYDVKM. This CDR3 contains 14 residues. CDR3 nucleotides: TGTGCCAGCAGCCCCTGGCAGGGCACCTACGAGCAGTACTTC. Translation: CASSPWQGTYEQYF.

This clonotype came up a few times. The rearrangement links TRBV11-3 to TRBJ2-1, with 13 positions matching TRBD2. Germline V CDR1 and CDR2: SGHNT, YENEEA. The CDR3 runs 18 residues. V lost 1 base, J lost 0 bases, and 3 bases stayed unmatched. The CDR3 sequence is CASSLVLAGGPSYNEQFF. DNA of the CDR3: TGTGCCAGCAGCTTAGTACTAGCGGGAGGGCCCTCCTACAATGAGCAGTTCTTC.

This clonotype was recorded many times. The rearrangement joins TRBV13 to TRBJ2-1; 11 bases line up with TRBD2. CDR1 is PRHDT, CDR2 FYEKMQ, per germline (reference sequence). The CDR3 sequence is 14 residues long. J gave up 8 bases and V 4 bases, and 4 bases lay outside the gene matches. This chain's CDR3 is CASSYSGGGDEQFF. The CDR3 nucleotides are TGTGCCAGCAGCTATAGCGGGGGGGGTGATGAGCAGTTCTTC. The full variable domain, rest sourced from reference TRBV13 and TRBJ2-1, is AAGVIQSPRHLIKEKRETATLKCYPIPRHDTVYWYQQGPGQDPQFLISFYEKMQSDKGSIPDRFSAQQFSDYHSELNMSSLELGDSALYFCASSYSGGGDEQFFGPGTRLTVL.

This clonotype was seen ten or more times. The gene calls are TRBV6-6 and TRBJ2-7; no definite D call. Germline V gives CDR1 MNHNY, CDR2 SVGAGI (reference sequence). With 5 bases removed from V and 7 bases from J, the gap between germline ends came to 9 bases. The CDR3 runs to 11 residues. The chain's CDR3 is CASSPSREQYF. CDR3 DNA sequence: TGTGCCAGCAGTCCGTCCAGGGAGCAGTACTTC.